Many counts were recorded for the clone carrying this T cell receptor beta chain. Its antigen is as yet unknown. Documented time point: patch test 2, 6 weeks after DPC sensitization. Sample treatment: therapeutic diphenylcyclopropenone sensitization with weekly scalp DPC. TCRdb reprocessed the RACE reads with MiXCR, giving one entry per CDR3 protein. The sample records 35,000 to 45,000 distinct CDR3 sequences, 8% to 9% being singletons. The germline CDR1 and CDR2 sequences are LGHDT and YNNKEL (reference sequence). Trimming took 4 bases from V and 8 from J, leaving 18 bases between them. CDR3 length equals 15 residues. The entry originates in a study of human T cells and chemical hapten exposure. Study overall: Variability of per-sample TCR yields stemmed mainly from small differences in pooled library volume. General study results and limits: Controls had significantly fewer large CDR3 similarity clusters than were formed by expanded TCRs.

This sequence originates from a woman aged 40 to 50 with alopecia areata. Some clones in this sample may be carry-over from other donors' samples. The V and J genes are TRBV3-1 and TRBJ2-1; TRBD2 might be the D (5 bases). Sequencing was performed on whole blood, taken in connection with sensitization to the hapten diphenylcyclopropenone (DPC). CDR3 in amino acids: CASSPVGERIHEQFF. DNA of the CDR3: TGTGCCAGCAGCCCGGTCGGGGAGAGGATACATGAGCAGTTCTTC.